One and the same sample provided the 2 T cell receptor beta chains below, sequenced in a study of T cell clonality in common variable immunodeficiency. Only in-frame clones appear in the TCRdb table, and some are missing; sequencing was by immunoSEQ multiplex PCR. The table lists tens of thousands of clones, with no singletons. What was sequenced was peripheral blood mononuclear cells. The receptors derive from a person aged 18 to 75 in good health.

This clone was counted ten times or more. The read halts 3 residues ahead of the CDR3 end, with the missing end drawn from the germline J gene. This chain connects TRBV28 to TRBJ2-3, with a tentative D call TRBD2 (6 bases). The germline CDR1 and CDR2 sequences are MDHEN and SYDVKM. The CDR3 has 13 amino acids. CDR3 sequence: CASYAGHSHAQYF. The sequenced CDR3 bases are TGTGCCAGCTATGCGGGGCACTCCCATGCG.

This clone was observed many times. The CDR3 end falls 3 residues outside the read, so it is completed with the germline J gene. The chain links TRBV7-2 to TRBJ2-2; D possibly corresponds to TRBD1 (6 bases). This CDR3 region has 13 residues. Germline assignment: CDR1 SGHTA and CDR2 FQGNSA. V was pared by 6 bases and J by 8 bases, with 13 bases between. CDR3 loop: CASRSTGSGELFF. The CDR3 bases that were read are TGTGCCAGCAGGTCTACAGGGTCGGGGGAG.